This TCR beta chain was captured by sequencing in a study of blood T cell repertoires in COVID-19. Across the whole study: COVID-19 samples collected from the United States, Italy and Spain covered acute and convalescent phases. PBMCs, B-cell-depleted T cells, or T cells were the source of the cDNA or gDNA that made up the material.

Original data processing: Reference gene primers were amplified, and this amplification served to estimate nucleated cell counts. Libraries were prepared by immunoSEQ multiplex PCR; TCRdb keeps only in-frame clonotypes and omits some of them. The V and J calls and clone size are taken from that table; D and trimming were inferred from the DNA. This sample has around 140,000 clones; 78% occur once, and the top ten carry 1.9%. The clonotype was recovered from a woman between 55 and 75 years old with acute or convalescent COVID-19. Sequencing was carried out using peripheral blood.

This chain's CDR3 is CASQHLGTNTGELFF. DNA for the CDR3: TGTGCCAGCCAACATCTTGGGACAAACACCGGGGAGCTGTTTTTT. This rearrangement joins TRBV5-4 to TRBJ2-2; tentative D call: TRBD1 (6 bases). V was clipped by 7 bases and J by 2 bases, with 15 bases between them. The CDR3 sequence is 15 residues long. Per the germline V gene, CDR1 is SGHNT and CDR2 is YYREEE (reference sequence).